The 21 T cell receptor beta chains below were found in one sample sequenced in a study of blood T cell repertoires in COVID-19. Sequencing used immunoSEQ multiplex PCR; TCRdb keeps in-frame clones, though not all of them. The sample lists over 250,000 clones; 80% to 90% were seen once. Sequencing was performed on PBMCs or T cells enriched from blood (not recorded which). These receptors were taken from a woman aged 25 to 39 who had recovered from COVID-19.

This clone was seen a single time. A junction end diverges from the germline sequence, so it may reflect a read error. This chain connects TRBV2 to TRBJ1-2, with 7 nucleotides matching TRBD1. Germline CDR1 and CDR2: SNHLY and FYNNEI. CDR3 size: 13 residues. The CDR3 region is CASSEGRQGPRAF. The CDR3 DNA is TGTGCCAGCAGTGAAGGGAGACAGGGCCCCCGGGCCTTC. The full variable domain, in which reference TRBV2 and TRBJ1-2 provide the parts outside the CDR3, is EPEVTQTPSHQVTQMGQEVILRCVPISNHLYFYWYRQILGQKVEFLVSFYNNEISEKSEIFDDQFSVERPDGSNFTLKIRSTKLEDSAMYFCASSEGRQGPRAFGSGTRLTVV.

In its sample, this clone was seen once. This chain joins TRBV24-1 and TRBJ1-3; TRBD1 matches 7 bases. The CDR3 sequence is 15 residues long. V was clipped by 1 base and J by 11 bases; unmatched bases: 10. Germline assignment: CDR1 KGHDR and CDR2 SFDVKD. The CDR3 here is CATSDLIGQAVSIYF. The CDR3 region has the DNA TGTGCCACCAGTGATTTAATAGGACAGGCTGTCTCCATATATTTT.

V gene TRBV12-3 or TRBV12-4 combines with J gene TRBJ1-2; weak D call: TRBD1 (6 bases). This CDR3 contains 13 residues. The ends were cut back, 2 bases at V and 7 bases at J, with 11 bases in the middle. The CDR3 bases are TGTGCCAGCAGTTTAAGGGGGGGGGCTGGCTACACCTTC. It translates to CASSLRGGAGYTF.

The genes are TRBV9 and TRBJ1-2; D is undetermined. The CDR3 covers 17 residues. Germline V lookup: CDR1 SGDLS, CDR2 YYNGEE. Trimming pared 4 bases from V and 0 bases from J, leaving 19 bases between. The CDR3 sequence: CASSPRVSPIPNYGYTF. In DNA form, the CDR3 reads TGTGCCAGCAGCCCCCGGGTCTCTCCAATACCTAACTATGGCTACACCTTC.

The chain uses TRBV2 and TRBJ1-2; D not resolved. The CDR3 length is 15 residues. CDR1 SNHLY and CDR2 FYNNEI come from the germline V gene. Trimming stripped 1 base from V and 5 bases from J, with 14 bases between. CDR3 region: CASSEERRQAYGYTF. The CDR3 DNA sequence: TGTGCCAGCAGTGAAGAACGCCGCCAAGCTTATGGCTACACCTTC.

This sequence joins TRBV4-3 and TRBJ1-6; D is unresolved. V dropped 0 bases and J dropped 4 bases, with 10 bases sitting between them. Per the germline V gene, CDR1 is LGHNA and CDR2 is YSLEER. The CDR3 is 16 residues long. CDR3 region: CASSQDEGSYNSPLHF. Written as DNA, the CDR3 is TGCGCCAGCAGCCAAGATGAGGGATCTTATAATTCACCCCTCCACTTT.

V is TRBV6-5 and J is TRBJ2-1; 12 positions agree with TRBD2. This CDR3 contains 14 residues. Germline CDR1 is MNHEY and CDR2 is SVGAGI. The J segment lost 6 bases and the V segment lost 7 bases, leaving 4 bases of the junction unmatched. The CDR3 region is CASTASGGVNEQFF. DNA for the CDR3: TGTGCCAGCACCGCTAGCGGGGGGGTCAATGAGCAGTTCTTC.

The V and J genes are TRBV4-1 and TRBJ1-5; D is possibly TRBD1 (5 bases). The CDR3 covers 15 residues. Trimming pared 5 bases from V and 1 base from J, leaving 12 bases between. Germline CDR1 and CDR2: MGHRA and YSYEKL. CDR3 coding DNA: TGCGCCAGCAGCTTTCTTGGGGCGAGCAATCAGCCCCAGCATTTT. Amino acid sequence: CASSFLGASNQPQHF.

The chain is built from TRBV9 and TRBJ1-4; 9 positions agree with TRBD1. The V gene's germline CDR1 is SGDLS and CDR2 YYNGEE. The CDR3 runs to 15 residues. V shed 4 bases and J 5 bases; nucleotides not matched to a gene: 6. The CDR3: CASSSGTGPNEKLFF. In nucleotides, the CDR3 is TGTGCCAGCAGCTCCGGGACAGGGCCAAATGAAAAACTGTTTTTT.

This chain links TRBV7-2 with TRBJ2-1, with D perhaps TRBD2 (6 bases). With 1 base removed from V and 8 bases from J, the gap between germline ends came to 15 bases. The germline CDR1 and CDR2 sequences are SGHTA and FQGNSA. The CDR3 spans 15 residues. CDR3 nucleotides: TGTGCCAGCAGCTTAGGAGCGGGCGTTGTCGATGAGCAGTTCTTC. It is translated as CASSLGAGVVDEQFF. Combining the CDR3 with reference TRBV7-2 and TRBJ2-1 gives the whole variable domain GAGVSQSPSNKVTEKGKDVELRCDPISGHTALYWYRQSLGQGLEFLIYFQGNSAPDKSGLPSDRFSAERTGGSVSTLTIQRTQQEDSAVYLCASSLGAGVVDEQFFGPGTRLTVL.

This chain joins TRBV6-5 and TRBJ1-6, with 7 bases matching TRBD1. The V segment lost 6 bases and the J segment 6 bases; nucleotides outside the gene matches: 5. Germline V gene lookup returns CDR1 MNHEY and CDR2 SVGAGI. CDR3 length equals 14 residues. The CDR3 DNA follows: TGTGCCAGCAGCCAAGACAGGGTTAATTCACCCCTCCACTTT. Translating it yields CASSQDRVNSPLHF.

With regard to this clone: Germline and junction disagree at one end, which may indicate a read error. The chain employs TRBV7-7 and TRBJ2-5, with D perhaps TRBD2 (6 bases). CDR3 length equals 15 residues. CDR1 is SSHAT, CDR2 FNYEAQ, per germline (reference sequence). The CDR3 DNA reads TGTGCTAGCAGCTTAGGCGGGGCCTACCGGGAGACCCAGTACTTC. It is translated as CASSLGGAYRETQYF.

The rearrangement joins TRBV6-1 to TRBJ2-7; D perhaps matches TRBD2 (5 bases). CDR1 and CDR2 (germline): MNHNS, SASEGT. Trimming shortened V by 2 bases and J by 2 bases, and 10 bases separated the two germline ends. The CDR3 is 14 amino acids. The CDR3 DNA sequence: TGTGCCAGCAGTGAAAAGGGAGTCCCCTACGAGCAGTACTTC. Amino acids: CASSEKGVPYEQYF.

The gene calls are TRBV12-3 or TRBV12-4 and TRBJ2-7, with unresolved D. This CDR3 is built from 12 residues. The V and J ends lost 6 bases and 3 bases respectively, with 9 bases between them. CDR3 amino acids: CASRVESYEQYF. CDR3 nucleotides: TGTGCCAGCAGGGTGGAGAGCTACGAGCAGTACTTC.

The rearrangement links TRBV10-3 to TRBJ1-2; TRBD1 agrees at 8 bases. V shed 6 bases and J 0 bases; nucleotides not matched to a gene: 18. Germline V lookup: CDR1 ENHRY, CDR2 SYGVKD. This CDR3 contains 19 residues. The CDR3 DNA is TGTGCCATCAGACAATCCGGAGGCAGGGGGCTTCTAACTAACTATGGCTACACCTTC. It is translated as CAIRQSGGRGLLTNYGYTF.

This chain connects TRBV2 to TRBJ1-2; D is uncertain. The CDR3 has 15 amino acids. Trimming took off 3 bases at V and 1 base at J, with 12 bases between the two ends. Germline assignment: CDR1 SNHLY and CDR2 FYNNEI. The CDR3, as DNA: TGTGCCAGCAGTGACCCCGAGTTAGATAACTATGGCTACACCTTC. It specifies CASSDPELDNYGYTF.

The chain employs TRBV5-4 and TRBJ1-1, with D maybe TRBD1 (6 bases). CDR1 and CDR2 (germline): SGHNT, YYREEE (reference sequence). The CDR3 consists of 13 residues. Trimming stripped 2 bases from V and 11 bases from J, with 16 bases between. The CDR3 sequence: CASSLGKGQGAFF. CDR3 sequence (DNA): TGTGCCAGCAGCTTAGGAAAGGGACAAGGGGCTTTCTTT.

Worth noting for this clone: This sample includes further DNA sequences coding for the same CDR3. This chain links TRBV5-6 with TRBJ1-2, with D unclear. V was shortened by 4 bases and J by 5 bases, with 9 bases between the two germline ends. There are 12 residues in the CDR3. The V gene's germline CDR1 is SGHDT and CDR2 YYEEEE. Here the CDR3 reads CASSLGGYGYTF. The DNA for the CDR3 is TGTGCCAGCAGCCTCGGAGGGTATGGCTACACCTTC.

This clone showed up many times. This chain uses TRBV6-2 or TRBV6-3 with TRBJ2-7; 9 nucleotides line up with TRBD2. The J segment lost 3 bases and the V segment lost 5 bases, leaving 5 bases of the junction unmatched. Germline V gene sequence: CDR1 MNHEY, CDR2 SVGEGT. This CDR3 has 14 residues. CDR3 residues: CASSTGTSSYEQYF. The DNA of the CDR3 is TGTGCCAGCAGTACCGGGACTAGCAGCTACGAGCAGTACTTC.

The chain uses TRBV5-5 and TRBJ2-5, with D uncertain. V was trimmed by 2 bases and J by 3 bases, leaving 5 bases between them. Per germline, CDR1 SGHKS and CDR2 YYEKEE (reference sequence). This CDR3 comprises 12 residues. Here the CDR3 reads CASSFVEETQYF. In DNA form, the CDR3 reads TGTGCCAGCAGCTTTGTCGAAGAGACCCAGTACTTC.

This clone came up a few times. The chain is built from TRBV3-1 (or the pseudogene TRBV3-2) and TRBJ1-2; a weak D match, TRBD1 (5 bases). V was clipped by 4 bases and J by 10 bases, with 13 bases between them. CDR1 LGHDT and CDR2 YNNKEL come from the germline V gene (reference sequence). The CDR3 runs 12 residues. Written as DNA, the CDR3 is TGTGCCAGCAGCCGGGACTTCTTGGCCTACACCTTC. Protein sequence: CASSRDFLAYTF.